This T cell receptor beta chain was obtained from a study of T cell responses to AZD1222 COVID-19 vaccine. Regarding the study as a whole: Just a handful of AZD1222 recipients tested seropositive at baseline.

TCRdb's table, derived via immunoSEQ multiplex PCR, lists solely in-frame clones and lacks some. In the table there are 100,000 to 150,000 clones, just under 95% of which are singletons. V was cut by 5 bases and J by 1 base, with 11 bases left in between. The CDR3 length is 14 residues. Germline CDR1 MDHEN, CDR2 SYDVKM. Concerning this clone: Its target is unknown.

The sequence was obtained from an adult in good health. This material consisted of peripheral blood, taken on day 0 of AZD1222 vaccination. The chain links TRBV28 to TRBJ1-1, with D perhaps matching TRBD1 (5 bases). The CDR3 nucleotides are TGTGCCAGCAGTGCCCCCACAGGGAACACTGAAGCTTTCTTT. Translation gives CASSAPTGNTEAFF. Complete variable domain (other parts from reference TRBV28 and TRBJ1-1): DVKVTQSSRYLVKRTGEKVFLECVQDMDHENMFWYRQDPGLGLRLIYFSYDVKMKEKGDIPEGYSVSREKKERFSLILESASTNQTSMYLCASSAPTGNTEAFFGQGTRLTVV.